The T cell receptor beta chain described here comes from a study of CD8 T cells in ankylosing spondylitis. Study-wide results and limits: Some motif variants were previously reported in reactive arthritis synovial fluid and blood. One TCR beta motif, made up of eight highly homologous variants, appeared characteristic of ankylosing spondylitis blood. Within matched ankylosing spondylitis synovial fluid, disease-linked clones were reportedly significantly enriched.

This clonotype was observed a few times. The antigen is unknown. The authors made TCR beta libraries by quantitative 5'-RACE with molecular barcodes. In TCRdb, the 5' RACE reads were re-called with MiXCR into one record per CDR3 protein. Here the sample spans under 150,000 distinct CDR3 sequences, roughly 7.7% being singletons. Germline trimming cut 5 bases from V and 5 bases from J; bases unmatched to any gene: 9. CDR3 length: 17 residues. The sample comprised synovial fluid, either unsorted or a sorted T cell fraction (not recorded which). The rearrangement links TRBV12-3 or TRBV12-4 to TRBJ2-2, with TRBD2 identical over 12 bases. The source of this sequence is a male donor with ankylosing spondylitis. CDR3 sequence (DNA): TGTGCCAGCAGTCCCGGACTAGCGGGAAGTATTACCGGGGAGCTGTTTTTT. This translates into CASSPGLAGSITGELFF.